The 29 T cell receptor beta chains below all came from one sample that was sequenced in a study of OX40 agonist ivuxolimab in advanced cancers. TCRdb keeps only in-frame clones here, not all; method: immunoSEQ multiplex PCR. The sample lists some 87,000 clones, about nine tenths seen once, with about 1.6% in the top ten. The sequenced sample was CD4+ or CD8+ T cells sorted from blood, obtained in a trial of the OX40 agonist ivuxolimab. The receptor set was obtained from an adult with an advanced solid tumor such as melanoma, head and neck, liver or kidney cancer.

This clone has a handful of counts. The rearrangement joins TRBV28 to TRBJ2-7, with D possibly matching TRBD2 (5 bases). Per the germline V gene, CDR1 is MDHEN and CDR2 is SYDVKM. The CDR3 totals 13 residues. The ends were cut back, 1 base at V and 8 bases at J, with 12 bases in the middle. As DNA, the CDR3 is TGTGCCAGCAGTTTATCCTCCGGAGGAAAGCAGTACTTC. Amino acids: CASSLSSGGKQYF.

The rearrangement joins TRBV30 to TRBJ1-2; TRBD1 is a possible D gene (5 bases). Trimming shortened V by 1 base and J by 8 bases, and 8 bases separated the two germline ends. In germline, CDR1 is GTSNPN, CDR2 SVGIG (reference sequence). CDR3 length equals 11 residues. The CDR3 here is CAWSGGYGYTF. The CDR3 region has the DNA TGTGCCTGGAGTGGGGGGTACGGCTACACCTTC.

CDR3 DNA sequence: TGCGCCAGCAGCTTGGAACAGGGTGGTAGAGAGACCCAGTACTTC. Amino acids: CASSLEQGGRETQYF. The rearrangement links TRBV5-1 to TRBJ2-5, with D possibly being TRBD1 (6 bases). Germline V gives CDR1 SGHRS, CDR2 YFSETQ. CDR3 length equals 15 residues. V gave up 0 bases and J gave up 4 bases, with 13 bases separating them.

The chain employs TRBV21-1 and TRBJ2-7; the DNA was not used to check the table's D call, TRBD2. TRBV21-1 represents a pseudogene. CDR3 length equals 18 residues. The CDR3 loop reads CASSPRTGGLAVCWEQYF. The DNA for the CDR3 is TGTGCCAGCAGCCCAAGGACAGGGGGACTAGCGGTCTGCTGGGAGCAGTACTTC.

This sequence joins TRBV2 and TRBJ2-5, with D tentatively TRBD1 (6 bases). There are 16 residues in the CDR3. Trimming took 2 bases from V and 3 from J, leaving 16 bases between them. CDR1 SNHLY and CDR2 FYNNEI come from the germline V gene. The CDR3 reads CASSERLSGGEETQYF. The DNA of the CDR3 is TGTGCCAGCAGTGAAAGGTTAAGTGGGGGCGAAGAGACCCAGTACTTC.

V usage is TRBV19 and J usage is TRBJ2-2; 14 nucleotides match TRBD2. The trim removed 7 bases at V and 6 bases at J, leaving 1 base unmatched. Germline V gene sequence: CDR1 LNHDA, CDR2 SQIVND (reference sequence). This CDR3 is 14 amino acids long. CDR3 protein: CASTGLAGAGELFF. CDR3 coding DNA: TGTGCCAGTACGGGACTAGCGGGAGCCGGGGAGCTGTTTTTT.

CDR3 DNA sequence: TGTGCCAGCAGCCCCCGGGGCGGAGCCGTCTATGGCTACACCTTC. Translated: CASSPRGGAVYGYTF. J is TRBJ1-2 and V is TRBV6-5; D might be TRBD1 (5 bases). The CDR3 sequence is 15 residues long. CDR1 and CDR2 from the germline V gene are MNHEY and SVGAGI. Trimming left V 6 bases short and J 4 bases short, with 18 bases between.

The rearrangement uses TRBV28 and TRBJ2-7; 10 bases are a match to TRBD1. V trimming: 6 bases; J trimming: 5 bases; junction bases outside the gene matches: 10. Germline loops: CDR1 MDHEN, CDR2 SYDVKM. The CDR3 spans 15 residues. The CDR3 DNA is TGTGCCAGCAGCCCTAGGGACAGGGGATCCCACGAGCAGTACTTC. Translation: CASSPRDRGSHEQYF.

This CDR3 is CASSSRQSYGYTF. The DNA for the CDR3 is TGTGCCAGCAGCTCCAGACAGAGCTATGGCTACACCTTC. V and J are TRBV9 and TRBJ1-2; D is possibly TRBD1 (5 bases). The V gene lost 4 bases and the J gene lost 4 bases, with 11 bases spanning the gap. Looked up from germline, CDR1 is SGDLS and CDR2 is YYNGEE. The CDR3 sequence is 13 residues long.

The chain recombines TRBV27 with TRBJ2-7; 7 nucleotides align to TRBD2. The CDR3 sequence is 14 residues long. The trim removed 0 bases at V and 6 bases at J, leaving 5 bases unmatched. Germline CDR1 MNHEY, CDR2 SMNVEV (reference sequence). For the CDR3, the DNA is TGTGCCAGCAGTTTATCCGCGGGAGTGGGCGAGCAGTACTTC. Encoded protein: CASSLSAGVGEQYF.

This clone has only a few counts. The chain uses TRBV9 and TRBJ2-7; the D gene is possibly TRBD1 (5 bases). V shed 0 bases and J shed 6 bases, with 13 bases lying between them. The germline V gene has CDR1 SGDLS and CDR2 YYNGEE. The CDR3 extends over 14 amino acids. For the CDR3, the DNA is TGTGCCAGCAGCGTAGCAGCGTGGGGCTCCGAGCAGTACTTC. This codes for CASSVAAWGSEQYF.

The chain joins TRBV7-2 to TRBJ2-3; 7 bases are shared with TRBD1. With V trimmed by 5 bases and J by 2 bases, 4 bases remained unmatched. The germline gives CDR1 SGHTA, CDR2 FQGNSA. There are 14 residues in the CDR3. The CDR3 spells CASSPDRFTDTQYF. The DNA of the CDR3 is TGTGCCAGCAGCCCGGACAGGTTCACAGATACGCAGTATTTT.

The chain is built from TRBV18 and TRBJ2-2; possibly TRBD1 for D (5 bases). Germline CDR1 KGHSH, CDR2 LQKENI. This CDR3 contains 14 residues. V gave up 2 bases and J gave up 3 bases, with 7 bases separating them. The CDR3 region has the DNA TGTGCCAGCTCACCAATAGGGGACACCGGGGAGCTGTTTTTT. Amino acids: CASSPIGDTGELFF.

The V and J genes are TRBV4-1 and TRBJ2-6, with D possibly TRBD1 on 6 matching bases. Germline values: CDR1 MGHRA, CDR2 YSYEKL. Trimming stripped 3 bases from V and 4 bases from J, with 22 bases between. CDR3 length: 19 residues. CDR3 in DNA: TGCGCCAGCAGCCACCCCAAGGGGGTACGGTCTTTCGGGGCCAACGTCCTGACTTTC. Translated: CASSHPKGVRSFGANVLTF.

The gene calls are TRBV11-3 and TRBJ2-1; D not certain. CDR3 size: 11 residues. The germline gives CDR1 SGHNT, CDR2 YENEEA. Trimming removed 4 bases from V and 9 bases from J, with 7 bases in between. Here the CDR3 reads CASSSRIEQFF. The CDR3 DNA sequence: TGTGCCAGCAGCTCCAGGATTGAGCAGTTCTTC. Full variable domain (outside the CDR3, taken from reference TRBV11-3 and TRBJ2-1): EAGVVQSPRYKIIEKKQPVAFWCNPISGHNTLYWYLQNLGQGPELLIRYENEEAVDDSQLPKDRFSAERLKGVDSTLKIQPAELGDSAVYLCASSSRIEQFFGPGTRLTVL.

The rearrangement links TRBV11-2 to TRBJ2-3, with TRBD2 matching over 7 bases. This CDR3 contains 15 residues. With V trimmed by 5 bases and J by 4 bases, 9 bases remained unmatched. Germline values: CDR1 SGHAT, CDR2 FQNNGV. In DNA form, the CDR3 reads TGTGCCAGCAGCGAGCGCGGGAGTGGCCCAGATACGCAGTATTTT. Protein: CASSERGSGPDTQYF.

The rearrangement links TRBV18 to TRBJ2-5, with a weak D call TRBD2 (6 bases). This CDR3 contains 14 residues. Looked up from germline, CDR1 is KGHSH and CDR2 is LQKENI. Trimming stripped 6 bases from V and 0 bases from J, with 11 bases between. Written as DNA, the CDR3 is TGTGCCAGCTCGGCTAGCGAGTACCAAGAGACCCAGTACTTC. Translating gives CASSASEYQETQYF.

This chain joins TRBV5-1 and TRBJ1-1; the D is unclear. CDR1 is SGHRS and CDR2 is YFSETQ in the germline V gene. With 4 bases removed from V and 0 bases from J, the gap between germline ends came to 13 bases. The CDR3 has 15 residues. In DNA form, the CDR3 reads TGCGCCAGCAGCAGACGCGGGGTAATGAACACTGAAGCTTTCTTT. Translating it yields CASSRRGVMNTEAFF.

This sequence joins TRBV7-9 and TRBJ2-2; D is uncertain. CDR3 length equals 15 residues. CDR1 and CDR2 from the germline V gene are SEHNR and FQNEAQ (reference sequence). The V and J ends lost 1 base and 6 bases respectively, with 12 bases between them. CDR3 in amino acids: CASSLVSSYAGELFF. The DNA for the CDR3 is TGTGCCAGCAGCTTAGTATCCTCCTACGCCGGGGAGCTGTTTTTT.

The chain joins TRBV4-1 to TRBJ1-1; tentative D call: TRBD1 (5 bases). Germline V CDR1 and CDR2: MGHRA, YSYEKL. V dropped 8 bases and J dropped 5 bases, with 18 bases sitting between them. The CDR3 runs 14 residues. The CDR3 DNA reads as TGCGCCAGCCGCCCGGGGAGGGGATTAACTGAAGCTTTCTTT. This encodes CASRPGRGLTEAFF.

The chain joins TRBV4-3 to TRBJ2-1; D is perhaps TRBD2 (5 bases). Between the trimmed V and J ends, which lost 1 base and 0 bases, there was a span of 7 bases. Germline CDR1 and CDR2: LGHNA and YSLEER. The CDR3 sequence is 15 residues long. The CDR3 spells CASSQAGLSYNEQFF. In DNA form, the CDR3 reads TGCGCCAGCAGCCAAGCAGGACTCTCCTACAATGAGCAGTTCTTC.

The chain recombines TRBV19 with TRBJ1-2; the match to TRBD1 covers 7 bases. The germline V gene encodes CDR1 LNHDA and CDR2 SQIVND (reference sequence). This CDR3 contains 16 residues. J gave up 5 bases and V 2 bases, and 11 bases lay outside the gene matches. The CDR3 loop is CASSILPPGTDYGYTF. The CDR3 DNA is TGTGCCAGTAGTATATTACCACCCGGGACAGATTATGGCTACACCTTC.

The chain couples TRBV4-3 to TRBJ1-2, with unresolved D. CDR3 length equals 14 residues. Germline V CDR1 and CDR2: LGHNA, YSLEER. The V end lost 4 bases, the J end lost 1 base, and 10 bases lay between the germline ends. The CDR3 sequence is CASSRARINYGYTF. The CDR3, as DNA: TGCGCCAGCAGCCGGGCCAGAATTAACTATGGCTACACCTTC.

J is TRBJ2-7 and V is TRBV11-3; D remains ambiguous. The germline V gene encodes CDR1 SGHNT and CDR2 YENEEA. Trimming pared 2 bases from V and 6 bases from J, leaving 8 bases between. The CDR3 contains 12 residues. CDR3 in amino acids: CASSLNPSEQYF. For the CDR3, the DNA is TGTGCCAGCAGCTTAAATCCTAGCGAGCAGTACTTC. Combining the CDR3 with reference TRBV11-3 and TRBJ2-7 gives the whole variable domain EAGVVQSPRYKIIEKKQPVAFWCNPISGHNTLYWYLQNLGQGPELLIRYENEEAVDDSQLPKDRFSAERLKGVDSTLKIQPAELGDSAVYLCASSLNPSEQYFGPGTRLTVT.

The V gene is TRBV15, the J gene TRBJ2-3, with TRBD2 matching 11 bases. The CDR3 is 19 residues long. The V and J ends lost 0 bases and 3 bases, in that order; junction bases with no gene match: 11. Per the germline V gene, CDR1 is LNHNV and CDR2 is YYDKDF (reference sequence). The CDR3 spells CATSRDLAGGGWRTDTQYF. CDR3 nucleotide sequence: TGTGCCACCAGCAGAGACCTAGCGGGAGGTGGTTGGAGGACAGATACGCAGTATTTT. Full variable domain (outside the CDR3, taken from reference TRBV15 and TRBJ2-3): DAMVIQNPRYQVTQFGKPVTLSCSQTLNHNVMYWYQQKSSQAPKLLFHYYDKDFNNEADTPDNFQSRRPNTSFCFLDIRSPGLGDTAMYLCATSRDLAGGGWRTDTQYFGPGTRLTVL.

V and J are TRBV18 and TRBJ1-1; no clear D. Trimming left V 3 bases short and J 1 base short, with 15 bases between. Germline V gene lookup returns CDR1 KGHSH and CDR2 LQKENI. The CDR3 is 16 amino acids. CDR3 region: CASSPNPPLANTEAFF. The CDR3 DNA sequence: TGTGCCAGCTCACCGAATCCCCCATTAGCGAACACTGAAGCTTTCTTT.

The gene calls are TRBV10-1 and TRBJ2-1; 8 nucleotides line up with TRBD2. Germline V CDR1 and CDR2: WNHNN, SYGVQD (reference sequence). V shed 10 bases and J 5 bases; nucleotides not matched to a gene: 10. This CDR3 comprises 14 residues. The CDR3 bases are TGCGCCACCACCGGGGGGGCCCCTGACAATGAGCAGTTCTTC. This translates into CATTGGAPDNEQFF.

The V call is TRBV11-3, the J call TRBJ2-3; 10 bases agree with TRBD2. CDR1 SGHNT and CDR2 YENEEA come from the germline V gene. This CDR3 comprises 16 residues. Trimming took 1 base from V and 5 from J; bases not matched to a gene: 6. The CDR3 here is CASSLVGASGRDTQYF. In DNA form, the CDR3 reads TGTGCCAGCAGCTTAGTGGGGGCTAGCGGGAGAGATACGCAGTATTTT.

The chain links TRBV29-1 to TRBJ2-5; 10 positions match TRBD2. CDR1 SQVTM and CDR2 ANQGSEA come from the germline V gene. This CDR3 comprises 14 residues. Trimming at V came to 6 bases and at J to 3 bases, leaving 7 bases not matched to a gene. CDR3 in DNA: TGCAGCGTAGCGGTAGCGGGAGGAGAAGAGACCCAGTACTTC. Amino acid sequence: CSVAVAGGEETQYF. Supplemented by reference TRBV29-1 and TRBJ2-5, the full variable domain reads SAVISQKPSRDICQRGTSLTIQCQVDSQVTMMFWYRQQPGQSLTLIATANQGSEATYESGFVIDKFPISRPNLTFSTLTVSNMSPEDSSIYLCSVAVAGGEETQYFGPGTRLLVL.